This TCR beta chain was sequenced in a study of patients and donors after allogeneic stem cell transplantation (dated by TCRdb to 2019 to 2021). The library was built by means of RT-PCR. Sequencing was performed on a NextSeq 550. Using fastp at Q25 and MiXCR, TCRdb reprocessed the public reads and kept productive beta chains. Duplicate CDR3 protein sequences are folded into a single record with the most common DNA and genes. The sample data list roughly 940,000 distinct CDR3 sequences, and under 20% of these were observed just once. The biggest ten clones account for roughly 6% of the sample. V is reduced by 4 bases and J by 5 bases, leaving a spacing of 9 bases between them. The CDR3 runs 14 amino acids, cysteine and phenylalanine included. Kept here is only the CDR3 DNA, which spans 42 bases and is read in frame from base 1. This clonotype showed up many times. Its antigen remains unidentified. Per-nucleotide qualities are absent, and no much larger clonotype sits a single base away.

Specimen: blood, either unsorted or a sorted T cell fraction (not recorded which). This sequence originates from a human donor who was either an allogeneic HSCT recipient or a stem cell or donor lymphocyte infusion donor (not recorded which). It is not recorded whose cells these are; they may come from a transplant donor. The rearrangement joined TRBV12-3 or TRBV12-4 to TRBJ1-6, with the D gene not clear enough to name. The CDR3 reads as follows: CASSSGVNNSPLHF. The base sequence is TGTGCCAGCAGTTCCGGGGTAAATAATTCACCCCTCCACTTT.